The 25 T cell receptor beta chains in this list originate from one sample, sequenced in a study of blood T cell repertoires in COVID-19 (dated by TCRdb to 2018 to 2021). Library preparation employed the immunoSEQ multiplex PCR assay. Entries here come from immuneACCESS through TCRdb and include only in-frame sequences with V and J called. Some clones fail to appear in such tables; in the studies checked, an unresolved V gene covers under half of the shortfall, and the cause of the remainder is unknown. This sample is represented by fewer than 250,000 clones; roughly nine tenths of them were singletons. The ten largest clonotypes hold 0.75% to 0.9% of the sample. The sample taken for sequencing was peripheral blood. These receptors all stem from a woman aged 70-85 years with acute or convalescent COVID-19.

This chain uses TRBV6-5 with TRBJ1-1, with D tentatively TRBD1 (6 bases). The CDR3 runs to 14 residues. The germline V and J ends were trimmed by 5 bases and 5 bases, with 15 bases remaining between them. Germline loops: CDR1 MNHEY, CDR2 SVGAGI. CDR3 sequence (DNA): TGTGCCAGCAGTCCAACGGGGGGCGATACTGAAGCTTTCTTT. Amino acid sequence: CASSPTGGDTEAFF.

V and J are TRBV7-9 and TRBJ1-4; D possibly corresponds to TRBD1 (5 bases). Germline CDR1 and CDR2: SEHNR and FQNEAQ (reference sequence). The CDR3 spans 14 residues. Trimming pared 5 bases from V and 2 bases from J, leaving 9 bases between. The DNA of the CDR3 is TGTGCCAGCAGCGACAGCCGCACTAATGAAAAACTGTTTTTT. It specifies CASSDSRTNEKLFF.

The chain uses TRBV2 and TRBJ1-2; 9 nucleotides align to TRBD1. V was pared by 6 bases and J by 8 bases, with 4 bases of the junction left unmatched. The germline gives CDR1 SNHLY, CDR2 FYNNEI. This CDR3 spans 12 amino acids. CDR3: CASRGQGEGYTF. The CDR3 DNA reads TGTGCCAGCAGGGGACAGGGTGAAGGCTACACCTTC.

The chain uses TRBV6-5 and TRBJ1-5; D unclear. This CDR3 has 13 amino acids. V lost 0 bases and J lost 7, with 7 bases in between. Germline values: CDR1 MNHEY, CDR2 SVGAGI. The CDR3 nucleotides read TGTGCCAGCAGTTACTCCCCGCGGCAGCCCCAGCATTTT. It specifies CASSYSPRQPQHF.

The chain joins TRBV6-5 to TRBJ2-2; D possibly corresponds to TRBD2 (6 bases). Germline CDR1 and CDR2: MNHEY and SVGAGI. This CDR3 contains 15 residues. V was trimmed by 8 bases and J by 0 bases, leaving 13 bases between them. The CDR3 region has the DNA TGTGCCAGCCGGTTAGGCGGGGCGAACACCGGGGAGCTGTTTTTT. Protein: CASRLGGANTGELFF.

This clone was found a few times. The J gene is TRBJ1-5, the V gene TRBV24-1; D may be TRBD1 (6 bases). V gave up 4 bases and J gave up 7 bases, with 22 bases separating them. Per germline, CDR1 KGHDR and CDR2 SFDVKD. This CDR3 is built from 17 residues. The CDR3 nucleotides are TGTGCCACCAGTGAAAAGACAGGCACGATCGGAGGACAGCCCCAGCATTTT. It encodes CATSEKTGTIGGQPQHF.

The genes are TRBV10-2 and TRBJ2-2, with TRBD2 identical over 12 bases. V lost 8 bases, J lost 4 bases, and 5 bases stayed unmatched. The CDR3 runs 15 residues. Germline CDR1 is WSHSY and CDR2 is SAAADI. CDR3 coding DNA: TGCGCCAGCCGCCTAGCGGGAGGGACCACCGGGGAGCTGTTTTTT. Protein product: CASRLAGGTTGELFF.

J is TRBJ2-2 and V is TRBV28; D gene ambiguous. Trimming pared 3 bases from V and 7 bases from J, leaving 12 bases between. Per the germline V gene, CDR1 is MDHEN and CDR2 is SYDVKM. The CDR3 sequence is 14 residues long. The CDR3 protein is CASSFITGFGELFF. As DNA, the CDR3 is TGTGCCAGCAGTTTTATTACCGGGTTCGGGGAGCTGTTTTTT.

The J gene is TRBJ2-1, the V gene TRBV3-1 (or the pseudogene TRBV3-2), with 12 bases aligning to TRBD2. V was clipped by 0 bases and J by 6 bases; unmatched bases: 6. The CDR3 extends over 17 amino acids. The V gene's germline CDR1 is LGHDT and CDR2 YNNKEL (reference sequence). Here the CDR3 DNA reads TGTGCCAGCAGCCAAGATTCCGGACTAGCGGGATTCAATGAGCAGTTCTTC. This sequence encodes CASSQDSGLAGFNEQFF.

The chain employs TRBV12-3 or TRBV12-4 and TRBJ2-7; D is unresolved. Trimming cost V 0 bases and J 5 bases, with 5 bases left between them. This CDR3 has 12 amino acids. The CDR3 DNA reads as TGTGCCAGCAGTTTAGCGCGTGACGAGCAGTACTTC. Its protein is CASSLARDEQYF.

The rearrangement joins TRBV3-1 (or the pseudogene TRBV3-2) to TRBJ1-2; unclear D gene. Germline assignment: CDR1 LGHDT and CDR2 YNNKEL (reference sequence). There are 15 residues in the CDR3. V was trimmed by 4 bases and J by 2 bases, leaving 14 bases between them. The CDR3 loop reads CASSPDHSGNYGYTF. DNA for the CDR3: TGTGCCAGCAGCCCCGACCACAGTGGAAACTATGGCTACACCTTC.

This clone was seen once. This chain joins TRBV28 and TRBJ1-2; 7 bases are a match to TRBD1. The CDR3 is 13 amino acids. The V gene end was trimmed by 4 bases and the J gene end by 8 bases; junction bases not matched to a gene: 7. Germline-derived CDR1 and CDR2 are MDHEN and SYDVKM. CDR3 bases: TGTGCCAGCAGTTCGACAGGGTGGGGAGGCTACACCTTC. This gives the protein CASSSTGWGGYTF.

CDR3 nucleotides: TGCAGCGTTCGGGGGGTCGGCAATCAGCCCCAGCATTTT. Translation gives CSVRGVGNQPQHF. J is TRBJ1-5 and V is TRBV29-1; D is perhaps TRBD1 (5 bases). V was shortened by 5 bases and J by 2 bases, with 10 bases between the two germline ends. The germline gives CDR1 SQVTM, CDR2 ANQGSEA. This CDR3 contains 13 residues.

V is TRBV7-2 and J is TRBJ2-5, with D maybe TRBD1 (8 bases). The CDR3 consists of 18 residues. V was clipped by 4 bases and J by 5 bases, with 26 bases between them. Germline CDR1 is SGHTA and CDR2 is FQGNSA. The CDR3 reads CASSSLGSGQGGTETQYF. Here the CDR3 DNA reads TGTGCCAGCAGCTCCCTAGGGAGTGGACAGGGAGGGACGGAGACCCAGTACTTC.

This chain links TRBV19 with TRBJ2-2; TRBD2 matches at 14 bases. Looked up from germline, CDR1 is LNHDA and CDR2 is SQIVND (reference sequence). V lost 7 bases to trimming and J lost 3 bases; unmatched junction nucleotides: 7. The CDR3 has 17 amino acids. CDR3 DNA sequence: TGTGCCAGTACCAAGACTAGCGGGGGGGCGGACACCGGGGAGCTGTTTTTT. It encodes CASTKTSGGADTGELFF.

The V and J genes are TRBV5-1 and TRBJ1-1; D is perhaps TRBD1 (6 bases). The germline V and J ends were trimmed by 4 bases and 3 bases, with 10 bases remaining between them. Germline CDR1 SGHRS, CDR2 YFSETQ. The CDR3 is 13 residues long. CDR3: CASSLDSYTEAFF. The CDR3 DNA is TGCGCCAGCAGCCTGGACAGTTACACTGAAGCTTTCTTT.

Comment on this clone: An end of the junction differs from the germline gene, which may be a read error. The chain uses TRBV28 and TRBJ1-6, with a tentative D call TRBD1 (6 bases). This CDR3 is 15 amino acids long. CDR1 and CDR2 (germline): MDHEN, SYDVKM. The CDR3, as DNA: TGTGCCAGCAATTTATCGGACAGCCCGAATTCACCCCTCCACTTT. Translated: CASNLSDSPNSPLHF.

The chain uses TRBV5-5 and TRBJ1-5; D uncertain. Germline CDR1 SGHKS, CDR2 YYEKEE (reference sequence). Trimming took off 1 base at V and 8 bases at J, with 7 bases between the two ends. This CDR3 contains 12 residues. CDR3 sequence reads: CASSLNREPQHF. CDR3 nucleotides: TGTGCCAGCAGCTTGAACCGGGAGCCCCAGCATTTT.

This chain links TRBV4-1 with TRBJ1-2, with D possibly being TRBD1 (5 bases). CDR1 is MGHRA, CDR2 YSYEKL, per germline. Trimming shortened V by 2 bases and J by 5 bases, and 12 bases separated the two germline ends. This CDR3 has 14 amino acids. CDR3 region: CASSQLSGAYGYTF. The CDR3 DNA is TGCGCCAGCAGCCAACTCTCTGGGGCTTATGGCTACACCTTC.

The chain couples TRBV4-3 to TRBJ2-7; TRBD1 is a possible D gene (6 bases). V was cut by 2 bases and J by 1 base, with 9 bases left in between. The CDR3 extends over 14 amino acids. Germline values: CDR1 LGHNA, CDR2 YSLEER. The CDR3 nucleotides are TGCGCCAGCAGCCAATTTACAGGGTCCTACGAGCAGTACTTC. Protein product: CASSQFTGSYEQYF.

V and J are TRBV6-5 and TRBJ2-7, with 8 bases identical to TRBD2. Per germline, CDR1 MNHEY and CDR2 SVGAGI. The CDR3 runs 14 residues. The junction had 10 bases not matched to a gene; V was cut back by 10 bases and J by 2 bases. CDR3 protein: CATLLLAATYEQYF. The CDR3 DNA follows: TGTGCCACCTTATTACTAGCGGCCACCTACGAGCAGTACTTC.

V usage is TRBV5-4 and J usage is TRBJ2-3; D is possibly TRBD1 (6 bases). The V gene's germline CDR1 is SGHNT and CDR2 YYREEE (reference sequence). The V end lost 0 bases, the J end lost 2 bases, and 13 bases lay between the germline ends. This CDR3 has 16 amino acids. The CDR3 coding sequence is TGTGCCAGCAGCTTGGTTGCCAGGGGCCCCACAGATACGCAGTATTTT. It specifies CASSLVARGPTDTQYF.

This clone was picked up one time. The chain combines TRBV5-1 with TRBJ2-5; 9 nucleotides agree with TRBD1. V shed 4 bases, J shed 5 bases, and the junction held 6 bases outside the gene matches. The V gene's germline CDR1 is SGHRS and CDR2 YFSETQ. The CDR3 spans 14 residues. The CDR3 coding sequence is TGCGCCAGCAGCCCGGGACAGGGAGGTGAGACCCAGTACTTC. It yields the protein CASSPGQGGETQYF.

This CDR3 reads CASSQSGGTGELFF. DNA for the CDR3: TGTGCCAGCAGCCAATCGGGAGGGACCGGGGAGCTGTTTTTT. The chain combines TRBV16 with TRBJ2-2; TRBD2 agrees at 7 bases. This CDR3 contains 14 residues. Losses at the gene ends were 0 bases for V and 5 bases for J; bases not matched to a gene: 0. The germline gives CDR1 KGHSY, CDR2 FQNENV.

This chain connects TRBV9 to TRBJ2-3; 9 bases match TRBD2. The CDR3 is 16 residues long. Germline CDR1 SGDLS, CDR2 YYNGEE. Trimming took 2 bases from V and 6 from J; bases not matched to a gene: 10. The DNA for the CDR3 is TGTGCCAGCAGCGTCAGGGGGGTAGCGGGAGCTGATACGCAGTATTTT. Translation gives CASSVRGVAGADTQYF.